These 22 T cell receptor beta chains came from one sample sequenced in a study of cytomegalovirus exposure and HLA in healthy donors. In the PCR, 60 Vbeta and 13 Jbeta primers were used. TCRdb's copy holds only in-frame clones and misses some; the assay was immunoSEQ multiplex PCR. This repertoire shows 140,000 to 150,000 clones, 75% to 90% found once; its top ten account for less than 3.5%. The specimen sequenced was PBMCs. Source of these receptors: a woman aged 25 to 39 in good health and CMV-seronegative.

The V gene is TRBV2, the J gene TRBJ2-7, with 8 bases that match TRBD1. This CDR3 region has 14 residues. Trimming at V came to 9 bases and at J to 6 bases, leaving 13 bases not matched to a gene. Germline V gene lookup returns CDR1 SNHLY and CDR2 FYNNEI. For the CDR3, the DNA is TGTGCCAGGAGCACCGGGACAGGACGCCGCGAGCAGTACTTC. Its protein product is CARSTGTGRREQYF.

The V gene is TRBV7-2, the J gene TRBJ2-3; 7 bases match TRBD1. From germline, CDR1 is SGHTA and CDR2 FQGNSA. With 2 bases clipped from V and 0 bases from J, the junction kept 2 bases outside the gene matches. The CDR3 sequence is 15 residues long. This CDR3 is CASSLTGASTDTQYF. The CDR3 nucleotides are TGTGCCAGCAGCTTAACAGGGGCTAGCACAGATACGCAGTATTTT.

This sequence joins TRBV6-6 and TRBJ2-1; tentative D call: TRBD2 (6 bases). In germline, CDR1 is MNHNY, CDR2 SVGAGI (reference sequence). The CDR3 loop spans 16 amino acids. V shed 7 bases and J shed 2 bases, with 18 bases lying between them. CDR3 DNA sequence: TGTGCCAGCAATTCTGCGGGGAGTGCCGCCTACAATGAGCAGTTCTTC. Amino acids: CASNSAGSAAYNEQFF.

The chain joins TRBV5-1 to TRBJ2-3; maybe TRBD1 (6 bases). V was shortened by 1 base and J by 0 bases, with 18 bases between the two germline ends. CDR1 SGHRS and CDR2 YFSETQ come from the germline V gene. This CDR3 has 18 residues. CDR3 in DNA: TGCGCCAGCAGCTTGTATGGGGGCGCGGCCCTTAGCACAGATACGCAGTATTTT. This sequence encodes CASSLYGGAALSTDTQYF.

This chain links TRBV7-7 with TRBJ2-2; 8 positions agree with TRBD2. CDR3 length: 20 amino acids. The ends lost 2 bases at V and 9 bases at J; junction bases unmatched: 23. Germline loops: CDR1 SSHAT, CDR2 FNYEAQ (reference sequence). The CDR3 DNA follows: TGTGCCAGCAGCTTAAGAGGAGCCACCCGGGGGGGATTCGAATGGCGGGAGCTGTTTTTT. Its protein product is CASSLRGATRGGFEWRELFF.

The chain is built from TRBV15 and TRBJ2-6; D may be TRBD1 (6 bases). The CDR3 is made up of 20 amino acids. V dropped 0 bases and J dropped 0 bases, with 18 bases sitting between them. Germline V CDR1 and CDR2: LNHNV, YYDKDF (reference sequence). The CDR3 sequence is CATSRELRPGQSSGANVLTF. The CDR3 DNA is TGTGCCACCAGCAGAGAACTCCGTCCGGGACAAAGCTCTGGGGCCAACGTCCTGACTTTC. The whole variable domain, filled in from reference TRBV15 and TRBJ2-6, reads DAMVIQNPRYQVTQFGKPVTLSCSQTLNHNVMYWYQQKSSQAPKLLFHYYDKDFNNEADTPDNFQSRRPNTSFCFLDIRSPGLGDTAMYLCATSRELRPGQSSGANVLTFGAGSRLTVL.

The V gene is TRBV7-9, the J gene TRBJ1-3, with D unclear. This CDR3 region has 16 residues. V was trimmed by 5 bases and J by 0 bases, leaving 14 bases between them. CDR1 and CDR2 from the germline V gene are SEHNR and FQNEAQ (reference sequence). The chain's CDR3 is CASSPSDFSSGNTIYF. The CDR3 DNA reads TGTGCCAGCAGCCCTTCGGACTTCAGCTCTGGAAACACCATATATTTT.

The gene calls are TRBV4-1 and TRBJ1-1; D is uncertain. The germline CDR1 and CDR2 sequences are MGHRA and YSYEKL. Trimming took 0 bases from V and 5 from J, leaving 13 bases between them. This CDR3 is built from 15 residues. The DNA for the CDR3 is TGCGCCAGCAGCCAAGATCCCACCTACCCAACTGAAGCTTTCTTT. Translated, it gives CASSQDPTYPTEAFF.

The V call is TRBV29-1, the J call TRBJ1-2, with 7 bases that match TRBD1. Germline lookup yields CDR1 SQVTM and CDR2 ANQGSEA. Trimming cost V 5 bases and J 8 bases; bases outside gene matches: 8. The CDR3 covers 12 residues. The CDR3 DNA reads as TGCAGCGTTCATTCAGGGGGATTCGGCTACACCTTC. Translation: CSVHSGGFGYTF.

This clone occurred a few times. This chain links TRBV6-1 with TRBJ1-3; a weak D match, TRBD1 (6 bases). V was cut by 4 bases and J by 0 bases, with 7 bases left in between. The CDR3 totals 14 residues. From germline, CDR1 is MNHNS and CDR2 SASEGT. As DNA, the CDR3 is TGTGCCAGCAGTGGGACAGCCTCTGGAAACACCATATATTTT. Translating gives CASSGTASGNTIYF.

This clone showed up just once. The chain employs TRBV30 and TRBJ1-3; 9 bases are a match to TRBD1. Germline-derived CDR1 and CDR2 are GTSNPN and SVGIG (reference sequence). The CDR3 is 20 amino acids. The ends lost 0 bases at V and 4 bases at J; junction bases unmatched: 19. The CDR3 loop is CAWSVIRQGVTTLWGNTIYF. The CDR3 bases are TGTGCCTGGAGTGTAATTCGACAGGGGGTTACCACTCTGTGGGGAAACACCATATATTTT.

This chain joins TRBV4-2 and TRBJ2-7; D gene unclear. The V gene's germline CDR1 is LGHNA and CDR2 YNFKEQ. Between the trimmed V and J ends, which lost 0 bases and 2 bases, there was a span of 11 bases. CDR3 length: 15 amino acids. CDR3 coding DNA: TGTGCCAGCAGCCAAGATCTGGGCAGACCCTACGAGCAGTACTTC. Amino acid sequence: CASSQDLGRPYEQYF.

The CDR3 DNA reads TGCAGCGTTGGGGGGGGGCGGGACTCCTACAATGAGCAGTTCTTC. The encoded protein is CSVGGGRDSYNEQFF. This chain links TRBV29-1 with TRBJ2-1, with D perhaps matching TRBD2 (7 bases). CDR1 SQVTM and CDR2 ANQGSEA come from the germline V gene. The CDR3 is made up of 15 amino acids. With 4 bases removed from V and 0 bases from J, the gap between germline ends came to 13 bases.

This clone was seen a single time. This chain links TRBV16 with TRBJ2-6; the match to TRBD1 covers 8 bases. CDR1 and CDR2 (germline): KGHSY, FQNENV. Trimming at V came to 4 bases and at J to 0 bases, leaving 8 bases not matched to a gene. The CDR3 length is 18 residues. DNA for the CDR3: TGTGCCAGCAGCCTCCGCGGGACAGGCCTCTCTGGGGCCAACGTCCTGACTTTC. Its translation: CASSLRGTGLSGANVLTF.

This chain uses TRBV2 with TRBJ2-1; D might be TRBD2 (6 bases). This CDR3 is 16 amino acids long. CDR1 and CDR2 (germline): SNHLY, FYNNEI. V gave up 0 bases and J gave up 8 bases, with 17 bases separating them. CDR3 residues: CASSEAGATSRHEQFF. In DNA, the CDR3 is TGTGCCAGCAGTGAAGCAGGGGCGACTAGTAGGCATGAGCAGTTCTTC.

V and J are TRBV5-5 and TRBJ1-1, with D tentatively TRBD1 (5 bases). In germline, CDR1 is SGHKS, CDR2 YYEKEE (reference sequence). Trimming stripped 4 bases from V and 0 bases from J, with 13 bases between. This CDR3 region has 15 residues. CDR3 in DNA: TGTGCCAGCAGCCCTGGGGGGTTTGTGAACACTGAAGCTTTCTTT. It translates to CASSPGGFVNTEAFF.

The chain is built from TRBV19 and TRBJ2-5, with 9 bases that match TRBD2. The germline V gene encodes CDR1 LNHDA and CDR2 SQIVND (reference sequence). J gave up 5 bases and V 5 bases, and 12 bases lay outside the gene matches. The CDR3 runs 16 residues. CDR3 in amino acids: CASSSSGREGRETQYF. The CDR3 region has the DNA TGTGCCAGTAGTTCCTCCGGGCGGGAGGGCCGGGAGACCCAGTACTTC.

V gene TRBV5-1 combines with J gene TRBJ1-5; D possibly corresponds to TRBD1 (5 bases). The germline V gene encodes CDR1 SGHRS and CDR2 YFSETQ. V lost 5 bases and J 9 bases, leaving 21 bases between the germline ends. CDR3 length: 15 residues. CDR3 region: CASSPDDRMQGPQHF. The CDR3 DNA sequence: TGCGCCAGCAGTCCTGATGACAGAATGCAGGGGCCCCAGCATTTT.

The V call is TRBV6-4, the J call TRBJ2-3; D call uncertain. This CDR3 comprises 14 residues. Trimming cost V 6 bases and J 5 bases, with 15 bases left between them. CDR1 is MRHNA, CDR2 SNTAGT, per germline. This CDR3 is CASSEGEPGDTQYF. CDR3 nucleotides: TGTGCCAGCAGCGAAGGCGAGCCGGGAGATACGCAGTATTTT.

This clone was recorded once. The rearrangement joins TRBV14 to TRBJ2-7, with a weak D call TRBD2 (5 bases). V lost 1 base and J 4 bases, leaving 11 bases between the germline ends. The germline CDR1 and CDR2 sequences are SGHDN and FVKESK. CDR3 length equals 14 residues. CDR3 region: CASSQAARRYEQYF. The CDR3 DNA follows: TGTGCCAGCAGCCAAGCAGCTAGGAGGTACGAGCAGTACTTC.

The rearrangement links TRBV7-7 to TRBJ1-1; TRBD1 agrees at 7 bases. V trimming: 4 bases; J trimming: 3 bases; junction bases outside the gene matches: 2. Germline V lookup: CDR1 SSHAT, CDR2 FNYEAQ (reference sequence). The CDR3 covers 13 residues. CDR3 loop: CASSSDRDTEAFF. CDR3 nucleotides: TGTGCCAGCAGCTCCGACAGGGACACTGAAGCTTTCTTT.

This clone was detected once. The chain is built from TRBV15 and TRBJ2-2; a weak D match, TRBD1 (5 bases). The CDR3 has 16 amino acids. Trimming left V 1 base short and J 0 bases short, with 9 bases between. Germline CDR1 reads LNHNV; CDR2 reads YYDKDF (reference sequence). The CDR3 here is CATSRGKGPNTGELFF. The CDR3 coding sequence is TGTGCCACCAGCAGAGGGAAGGGGCCGAACACCGGGGAGCTGTTTTTT.